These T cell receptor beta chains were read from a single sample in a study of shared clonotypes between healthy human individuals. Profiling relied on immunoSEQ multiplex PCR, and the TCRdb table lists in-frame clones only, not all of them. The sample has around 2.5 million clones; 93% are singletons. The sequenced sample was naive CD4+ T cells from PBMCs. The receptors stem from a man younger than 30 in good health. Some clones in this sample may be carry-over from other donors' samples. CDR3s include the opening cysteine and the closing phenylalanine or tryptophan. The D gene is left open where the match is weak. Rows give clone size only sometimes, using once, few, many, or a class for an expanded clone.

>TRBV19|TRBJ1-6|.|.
TGTGCCAGTAGTTCGAGGGGATTCAATTCACCCCTCCACTTT
CASSSRGFNSPLHF
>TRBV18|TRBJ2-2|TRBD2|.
TGTGCCAGCTCACCACCGGGCGGGAGAAGGCCATCCGGGGAGCTGTTTTTT
CASSPPGGRRPSGELFF
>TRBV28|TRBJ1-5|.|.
TGTGCCAGCAGTTTAATTACAGGGTTTCAGCCCCAGCATTTT
CASSLITGFQPQHF
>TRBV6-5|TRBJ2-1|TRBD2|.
TGTGCCAGCAGTTACCAGGCGGGCGGGAGGGGGCAGTTCTTC
CASSYQAGGRGQFF
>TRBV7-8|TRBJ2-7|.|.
TGTGCCAGCAGCCCGCGGGACGGCACCTCCTACGAGCAGTACTTC
CASSPRDGTSYEQYF
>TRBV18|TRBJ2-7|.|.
TGTGCCAGCTCAATGCAGGGGTACGAGCAGTACTTC
CASSMQGYEQYF
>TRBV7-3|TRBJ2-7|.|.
TGTGCCAGCAGCACAGCCGGGCCACAAGTCGAGCAGTACTTC
CASSTAGPQVEQYF
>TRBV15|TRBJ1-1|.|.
TGTGCCACCAGCAGAGATCGGAGGACTGAAGCTTTCTTT
CATSRDRRTEAFF
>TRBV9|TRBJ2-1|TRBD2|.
TGTGCCAGCAGCACGACTAGCGGGCATGGGGGTGAGCAGTTCTTC
CASSTTSGHGGEQFF
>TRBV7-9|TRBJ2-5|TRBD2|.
TGTGCCAGCAGCTTGACTAGCGGAGGGGAGACCCAGTACTTC
CASSLTSGGETQYF
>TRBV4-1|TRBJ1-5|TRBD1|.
TGCGCCAGCAGCCAAGATACAGCGAGGGGGCGTCGTAGCAATCAGCCCCAGCATTTT
CASSQDTARGRRSNQPQHF
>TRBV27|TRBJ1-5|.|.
TGTGCCAGCAGTCTAAAAGGACGGATTAGCAATCAGCCCCAGCATTTT
CASSLKGRISNQPQHF
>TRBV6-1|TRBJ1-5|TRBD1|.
TGTGCCAGCAGTGATGAGCCAGGGGGTTACAATCAGCCCCAGCATTTT
CASSDEPGGYNQPQHF
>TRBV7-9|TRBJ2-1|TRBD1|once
TGTGCCAGCAGTAAAGACAGGGGGAAGGACTACAATGAGCAGTTCTTC
CASSKDRGKDYNEQFF
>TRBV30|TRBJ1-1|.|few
TGTGCCTGGAGTGTCGGCGGGACTGGTACTGAAGCTTTCTTT
CAWSVGGTGTEAFF
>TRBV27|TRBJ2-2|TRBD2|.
TGTGCCAGCAGTGAACTAGCGGGAGTTGCCGGGGAGCTGTTTTTT
CASSELAGVAGELFF
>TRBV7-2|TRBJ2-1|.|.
TGTGCCAGCAGCTGGGGGCCCCCCGGGGACAATGAGCAGTTCTTC
CASSWGPPGDNEQFF
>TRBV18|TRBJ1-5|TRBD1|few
TGTGCCAGCTCACTGACGGGACAGACTATGGGTAGGAGTCAGCCCCAGCATTTT
CASSLTGQTMGRSQPQHF
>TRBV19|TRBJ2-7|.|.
TGTGCCAGTAGTTTGCTGGCAGGGGAGGACGAGCAGTACTTC
CASSLLAGEDEQYF
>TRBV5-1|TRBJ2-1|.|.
TGCGCCAGCAGTCCGGGATCGGGAAGCTCCTACAATGAGCAGTTCTTC
CASSPGSGSSYNEQFF
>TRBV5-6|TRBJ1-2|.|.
TGTGCCAGCAGCTTGGGAGGAGTTTCTAGACCCCTCTATGGCTACACCTTC
CASSLGGVSRPLYGYTF
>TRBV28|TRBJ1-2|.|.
TGTGCCAGCAGTTTATCTACCCCGGACAGAACCACCTTC
CASSLSTPDRTTF
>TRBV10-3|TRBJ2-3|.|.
TGTGCCATCACCGGGGACTTATCGGGGGATACGCAGTATTTT
CAITGDLSGDTQYF
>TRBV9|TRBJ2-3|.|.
TGTGCCAGCAGCGTAGGTGGGAGGATTGCAGATACGCAGTATTTT
CASSVGGRIADTQYF
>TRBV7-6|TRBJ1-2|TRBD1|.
TGTGCCAGCAGCTTAACGGGACAGGGTTTTGGCTACACCTTC
CASSLTGQGFGYTF
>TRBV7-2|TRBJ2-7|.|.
TGTGCCAGCAGCCAGAGGAGGGGTTACGAGCAGTACTTC
CASSQRRGYEQYF
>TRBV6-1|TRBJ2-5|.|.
TGTGCCAGCAGTCCGGGGACCCAAGAGACCCAGTACTTC
CASSPGTQETQYF
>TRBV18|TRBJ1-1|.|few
TGTGCCAGCTCACCTAACAGGGCGAACACTGAAGCTTTCTTT
CASSPNRANTEAFF
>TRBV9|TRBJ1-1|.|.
TGTGCCAGCAGCGTAGATCCCATGAACACTGAAGCTTTCTTT
CASSVDPMNTEAFF
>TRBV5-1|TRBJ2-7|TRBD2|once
TGCGCCAGCAGCCCCTTAGCGGGAGGCCACGAGCAGTACTTC
CASSPLAGGHEQYF
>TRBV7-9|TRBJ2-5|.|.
TGTGCCAGCACCCCCGCCATCCACAATATCCAAGAGACCCAGTACTTC
CASTPAIHNIQETQYF
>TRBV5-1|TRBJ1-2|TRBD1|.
TGCGCCAGCAGCCTCCAACAGGGGAGGAATGGCTACACCTTC
CASSLQQGRNGYTF
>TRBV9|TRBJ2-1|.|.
TGTGCCAGCAGCGTAGGAAGCGGCCATGACAATGAGCAGTTCTTC
CASSVGSGHDNEQFF
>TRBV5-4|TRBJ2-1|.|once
TGTGCCAGCAGCCCGGGACTCTTCTTTGGCAACAATGAGCAGTTCTTC
CASSPGLFFGNNEQFF
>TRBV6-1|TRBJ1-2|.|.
TGTGCCAGCAGTGAATCGAGCTACTATGGCTACACCTTC
CASSESSYYGYTF
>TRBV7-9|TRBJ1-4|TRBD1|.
TGTGCCAGCAGCTTAGCGGACAGGGCGGAAAAACTGTTTTTT
CASSLADRAEKLFF
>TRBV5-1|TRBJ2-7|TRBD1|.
TGCGCCAGCAGCTGGAGGGACAGGGAAGGAGAGCAGTACTTC
CASSWRDREGEQYF
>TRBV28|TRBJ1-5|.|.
TGTGCCAGCAGTTCATCCTTGACCCAGCATTTT
CASSSSLTQHF
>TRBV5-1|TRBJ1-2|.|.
TGCGCCAGCAGCCCGTCAGGGCAGGGCACTAACTATGGCTACACCTTC
CASSPSGQGTNYGYTF
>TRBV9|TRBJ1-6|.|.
TGTGCCAGCAGCGCACGGACGCAGCCGGCGGGAGTCCTCCACTTT
CASSARTQPAGVLHF
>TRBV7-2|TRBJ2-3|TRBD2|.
TGTGCCAGCAGCTTAGGACTAGCGATCGATACGCAGTATTTT
CASSLGLAIDTQYF
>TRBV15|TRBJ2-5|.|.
TGTGCCACCAGCAGAGATGTTGAAGAGACCCAGTACTTC
CATSRDVEETQYF
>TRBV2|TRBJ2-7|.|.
TGTGCCACGGAGGCTAGGTACTACGAGCAGTACTTC
CATEARYYEQYF
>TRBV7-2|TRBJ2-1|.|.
TGTGCCAGCAGCTTAGCTCGGGACCCCTCCTACAATGAGCAGTTCTTC
CASSLARDPSYNEQFF
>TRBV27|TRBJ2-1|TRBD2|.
TGTGCCAGCAGTTTCCTAGCGGTCTACAATGAGCAGTTCTTC
CASSFLAVYNEQFF
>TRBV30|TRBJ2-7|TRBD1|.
TGTGCCTCCACGCAGGGGGCGGGATACGAGCAGTACTTC
CASTQGAGYEQYF
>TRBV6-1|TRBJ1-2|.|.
TGTGCCAGCAGTGGGTTTGGTGGCTACACCTTC
CASSGFGGYTF
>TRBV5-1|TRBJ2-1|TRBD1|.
TGCGCCAGCAGCTCAGGGACAGGGCTTGAGCAGTTCTTC
CASSSGTGLEQFF
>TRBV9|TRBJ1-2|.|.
TGTGCCAGCAGCGTAGAACCTAAATATGACTATGGCTACACCTTC
CASSVEPKYDYGYTF
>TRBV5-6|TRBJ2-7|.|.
TGTGCCAGCAGCTTGGTAGGCGGCCGGCACGAGCAGTACTTC
CASSLVGGRHEQYF
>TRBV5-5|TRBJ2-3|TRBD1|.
TGTGCCAGCAGAGTGACGACAGGGGCAGAGTGGACAGATACGCAGTATTTT
CASRVTTGAEWTDTQYF